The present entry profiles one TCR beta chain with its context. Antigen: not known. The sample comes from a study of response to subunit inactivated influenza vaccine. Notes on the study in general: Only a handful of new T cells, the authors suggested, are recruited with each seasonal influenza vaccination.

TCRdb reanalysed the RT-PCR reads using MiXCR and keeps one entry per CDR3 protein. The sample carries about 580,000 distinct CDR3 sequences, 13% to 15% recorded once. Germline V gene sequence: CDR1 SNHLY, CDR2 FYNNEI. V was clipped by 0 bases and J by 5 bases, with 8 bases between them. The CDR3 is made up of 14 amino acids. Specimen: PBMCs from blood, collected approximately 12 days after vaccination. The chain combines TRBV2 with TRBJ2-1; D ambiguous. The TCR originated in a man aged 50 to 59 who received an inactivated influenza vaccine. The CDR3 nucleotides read TGTGCCAGCAGTGAAGCTCTGGGAAACAATGAGCAGTTCTTC. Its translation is CASSEALGNNEQFF.